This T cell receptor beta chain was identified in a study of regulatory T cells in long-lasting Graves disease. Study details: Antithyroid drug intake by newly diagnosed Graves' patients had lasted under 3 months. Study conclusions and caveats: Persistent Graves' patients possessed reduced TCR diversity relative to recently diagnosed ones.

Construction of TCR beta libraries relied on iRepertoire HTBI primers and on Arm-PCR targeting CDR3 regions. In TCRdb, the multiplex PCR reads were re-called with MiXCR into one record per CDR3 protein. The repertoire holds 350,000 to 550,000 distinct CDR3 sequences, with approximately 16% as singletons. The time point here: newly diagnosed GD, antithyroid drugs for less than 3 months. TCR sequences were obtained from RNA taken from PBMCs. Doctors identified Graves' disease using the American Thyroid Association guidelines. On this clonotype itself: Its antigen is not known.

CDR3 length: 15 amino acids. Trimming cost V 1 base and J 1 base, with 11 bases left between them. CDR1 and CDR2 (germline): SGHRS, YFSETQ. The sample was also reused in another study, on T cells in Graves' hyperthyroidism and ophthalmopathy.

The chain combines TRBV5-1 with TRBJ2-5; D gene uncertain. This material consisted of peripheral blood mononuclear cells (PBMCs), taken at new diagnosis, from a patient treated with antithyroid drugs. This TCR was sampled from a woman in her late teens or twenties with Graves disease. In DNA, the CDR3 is TGCGCCAGCAGCTTGTCGTCGGCAGCCCAAGAGACCCAGTACTTC. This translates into CASSLSSAAQETQYF.